Below are 17 T cell receptor beta chains sequenced from a single sample in a study of blood T cell repertoires in COVID-19 (dated by TCRdb to the early 2020s). Libraries were prepared through the immunoSEQ multiplex PCR assay. TCRdb took over this immuneACCESS table, retaining in-frame rearrangements with V and J assigned. Such tables are incomplete; in checked studies, under half of the missing clones stem from an unresolved V gene, and the remainder is unexplained. The sample records around 150,000 clones, about 92% of which are singletons. In total, the top ten clones hold about a sixth of the sample. Sequencing was performed on peripheral blood. All receptors come from a man aged 55-75 years with active or convalescent COVID-19.

This clone was recorded only once. The same CDR3 arises from other DNA sequences in this sample as well. The chain couples TRBV7-8 to TRBJ1-1, with D maybe TRBD1 (5 bases). Germline V CDR1 and CDR2: SGHVS, FQNEAQ. The CDR3 length is 14 residues. Trimming took off 3 bases at V and 2 bases at J, with 10 bases between the two ends. As DNA, the CDR3 is TGTGCCAGCAGCTTGGGGCGCAGCAACACTGAAGCTTTCTTT. This sequence encodes CASSLGRSNTEAFF.

The chain links TRBV10-3 to TRBJ1-2, with D hard to call. This CDR3 region has 13 residues. V was cut by 6 bases and J by 4 bases, with 12 bases left in between. Per germline, CDR1 ENHRY and CDR2 SYGVKD. CDR3: CAIRPDLVYGYTF. CDR3 in DNA: TGTGCCATCAGACCAGATTTGGTCTATGGCTACACCTTC.

The count of this clone is one. This chain joins TRBV19 and TRBJ2-6; D not certain. The length of the CDR3 is 14 residues. Trimming removed 7 bases from V and 1 base from J, with 8 bases in between. CDR1 is LNHDA, CDR2 SQIVND, per germline (reference sequence). The CDR3 sequence is CASKYSSGANVLTF. Written as DNA, the CDR3 is TGTGCCAGTAAGTACAGTTCTGGGGCCAACGTCCTGACTTTC.

This chain links TRBV5-1 with TRBJ1-5; D is possibly TRBD1 (6 bases). Germline lookup yields CDR1 SGHRS and CDR2 YFSETQ. Trimming shortened V by 0 bases and J by 4 bases, and 11 bases separated the two germline ends. The CDR3 has 15 residues. The CDR3 sequence is CASSLVGGSNQPQHF. CDR3 coding DNA: TGCGCCAGCAGCTTGGTAGGGGGATCTAATCAGCCCCAGCATTTT.

The rearrangement uses TRBV30 and TRBJ1-2, with D perhaps matching TRBD1 (6 bases). CDR1 GTSNPN and CDR2 SVGIG come from the germline V gene (reference sequence). Trimming took 1 base from V and 5 from J, leaving 20 bases between them. The CDR3 runs 16 residues. The CDR3 nucleotides read TGTGCCTGGAGTGGGGTCAGGGGATTAAGAGGTTATGGCTACACCTTC. Amino acid sequence: CAWSGVRGLRGYGYTF.

The chain employs TRBV13 and TRBJ2-3, with 12 bases identical to TRBD2. CDR3 size: 18 residues. Trimming cost V 2 bases and J 0 bases; bases outside gene matches: 6. Per germline, CDR1 PRHDT and CDR2 FYEKMQ (reference sequence). In DNA form, the CDR3 reads TGTGCCAGCAGCTTAACTAGCGGGGGGCCTCCTAGCACAGATACGCAGTATTTT. Translated: CASSLTSGGPPSTDTQYF.

V is TRBV9 and J is TRBJ2-1; the D gene is possibly TRBD1 (5 bases). CDR1 is SGDLS and CDR2 is YYNGEE in the germline V gene. This CDR3 comprises 15 residues. The ends were cut back, 1 base at V and 2 bases at J, with 10 bases in the middle. The CDR3, as DNA: TGTGCCAGCAGCGTACAGGGTACCACCTACAATGAGCAGTTCTTC. It encodes CASSVQGTTYNEQFF.

The genes are TRBV6-1 and TRBJ2-3, with 8 bases identical to TRBD2. This CDR3 comprises 15 residues. The J segment lost 8 bases and the V segment lost 2 bases, leaving 9 bases of the junction unmatched. Germline CDR1 reads MNHNS; CDR2 reads SASEGT. In nucleotides, the CDR3 is TGTGCCAGCAGTGAATGGGGGACTAGTTTGGGTACGCAGTATTTT. This encodes CASSEWGTSLGTQYF.

The rearrangement uses TRBV7-6 and TRBJ2-5, with 7 positions matching TRBD1. Germline lookup yields CDR1 SGHVS and CDR2 FNYEAQ. Trimming at V came to 5 bases and at J to 3 bases, leaving 6 bases not matched to a gene. The CDR3 extends over 14 amino acids. The CDR3 DNA is TGTGCCAGCAGCCCTCGGACAGGCAAAGAGACCCAGTACTTC. It codes for CASSPRTGKETQYF.

The rearrangement joins TRBV7-6 to TRBJ1-1; 7 positions agree with TRBD1. V shed 2 bases, J shed 2 bases, and the junction held 5 bases outside the gene matches. The CDR3 spans 15 residues. The germline gives CDR1 SGHVS, CDR2 FNYEAQ. The CDR3 sequence is CASSLLAGGNTEAFF. CDR3 DNA: TGTGCCAGCAGCTTATTGGCAGGGGGAAACACTGAAGCTTTCTTT.

The chain employs TRBV19 and TRBJ2-5; TRBD1 matches at 8 bases. The CDR3 is 14 residues long. Germline V gene data show CDR1 as LNHDA and CDR2 as SQIVND (reference sequence). J lost 3 bases, V lost 6 bases, and 6 bases had no gene match. CDR3 sequence: CASRSGTGEETQYF. The CDR3 DNA sequence: TGTGCCAGTAGATCCGGGACAGGAGAAGAGACCCAGTACTTC. Using reference TRBV19 and TRBJ2-5 for the parts outside the CDR3, the full variable domain is DGGITQSPKYLFRKEGQNVTLSCEQNLNHDAMYWYRQDPGQGLRLIYYSQIVNDFQKGDIAEGYSVSREKKESFPLTVTSAQKNPTAFYLCASRSGTGEETQYFGPGTRLLVL.

J is TRBJ1-4 and V is TRBV7-2; 7 bases agree with TRBD1. This CDR3 is built from 14 residues. Germline V gives CDR1 SGHTA, CDR2 FQGNSA. V gave up 3 bases and J gave up 8 bases; unmatched junction bases: 6. CDR3 sequence (DNA): TGTGCCAGCAGCTTTTATCAGGGGGACGAAAAACTGTTTTTT. Translation gives CASSFYQGDEKLFF.

This clone was recorded a few times. J is TRBJ2-4 and V is TRBV14, with 7 bases that match TRBD2. The germline V gene encodes CDR1 SGHDN and CDR2 FVKESK. CDR3 size: 16 residues. V gave up 2 bases and J gave up 0 bases; unmatched junction bases: 4. The CDR3 DNA reads TGTGCCAGCAGCCAATCGAGCGGGATAGCCAAAAACATTCAGTACTTC. As protein: CASSQSSGIAKNIQYF.

This rearrangement joins TRBV4-1 to TRBJ1-1, with D unclear. V shed 0 bases and J shed 5 bases, with 7 bases lying between them. The germline V gene encodes CDR1 MGHRA and CDR2 YSYEKL. This CDR3 is built from 13 residues. The CDR3 DNA reads as TGCGCCAGCAGCCAAGATTGGAGGACTGAAGCTTTCTTT. This codes for CASSQDWRTEAFF.

The chain is built from TRBV19 and TRBJ2-2, with 9 bases identical to TRBD2. CDR3 size: 14 residues. Germline V gene sequence: CDR1 LNHDA, CDR2 SQIVND (reference sequence). DNA for the CDR3: TGTGCGAGCCAGGGACTAGCCCTGACCGGGGAGCTGTTTTTT. This sequence encodes CASQGLALTGELFF.

The V call is TRBV5-6, the J call TRBJ1-6; 7 bases map to TRBD1. V was clipped by 4 bases and J by 7 bases; unmatched bases: 8. Germline values: CDR1 SGHDT, CDR2 YYEEEE. This CDR3 contains 15 residues. CDR3 loop: CASSNRGRWNSPLHF. As DNA, the CDR3 is TGTGCCAGCAGCAATAGGGGGCGCTGGAATTCACCCCTCCACTTT.

The V gene is TRBV5-1, the J gene TRBJ1-6; perhaps TRBD1 as D (6 bases). V was pared by 4 bases and J by 8 bases, with 13 bases between. CDR3 length: 14 residues. Germline CDR1 reads SGHRS; CDR2 reads YFSETQ. The CDR3 protein is CASSPTGFDSPLHF. The DNA of the CDR3 is TGCGCCAGCAGCCCAACAGGGTTTGATTCACCCCTCCACTTT.